This TCR beta chain was captured by sequencing in a study of human CD8 memory T cell subsets. This clonotype is classed as medium-sized by frequency. The CDR3 has 15 residues. Germline CDR1 is LNHDA and CDR2 is SQIVND (reference sequence). Researchers made TCR beta libraries via UMI-labeled 5' RACE. TCRdb re-called the 5' RACE reads and gives one entry per CDR3 protein, without DNA. Its table lists approximately 11,000 distinct CDR3 sequences. This clonotype was obtained from a human donor in good health. The rearrangement uses TRBV19 and TRBJ2-7; TCRdb designates TRBD2, a call that cannot be tested without DNA. Sequenced: CD8+ stem-like memory T cells (TSCM and TCM) sorted from PBMCs. The subset was: stem-like memory CD8 T cells (TSTEM), CCR7+ PD-1- TIGIT-. The CDR3: CASKISGTGAYEQYF.